This passage covers 20 T cell receptor beta chains from one sample sequenced in a study of blood T cell repertoires in COVID-19 (dated by TCRdb to between 2020 and 2021). The protocol used for the library was the immunoSEQ multiplex PCR assay. The source is immuneACCESS, and TCRdb retained only in-frame sequences with V and J called. Part of the clones is not carried over; for the studies checked, unresolved V genes explain less than half of this, and the remainder is unexplained. The sample table holds roughly 350,000 clones, of which around 89% were seen once. The ten biggest clones cover 3% to 4% of the sample. Sequenced sample: peripheral blood. Receptor source: a woman aged 45-65 years with active or convalescent COVID-19.

The genes are TRBV5-4 and TRBJ2-7; D gene ambiguous. Trimming shortened V by 2 bases and J by 6 bases, and 6 bases separated the two germline ends. Germline CDR1 is SGHNT and CDR2 is YYREEE (reference sequence). This CDR3 contains 11 residues. This CDR3 reads CASSFHSEQYF. The CDR3 DNA sequence: TGTGCCAGCAGCTTTCACTCCGAGCAGTACTTC.

This chain connects TRBV19 to TRBJ2-2, with D tentatively TRBD1 (6 bases). Trimming took 1 base from V and 6 from J, leaving 6 bases between them. The germline gives CDR1 LNHDA, CDR2 SQIVND (reference sequence). This CDR3 is 13 amino acids long. DNA for the CDR3: TGTGCCAGTAGTATAGCAGGGGCCGGGGAGCTGTTTTTT. The encoded protein is CASSIAGAGELFF.

The chain carries TRBV6-6 and TRBJ2-3, with 7 bases that match TRBD2. The CDR3 spans 17 residues. J gave up 2 bases and V 5 bases, and 13 bases lay outside the gene matches. Per the germline V gene, CDR1 is MNHNY and CDR2 is SVGAGI (reference sequence). CDR3 nucleotide sequence: TGTGCCAGCAGTCCCCCGGCTAGCGGAGGCTACACAGATACGCAGTATTTT. Translating gives CASSPPASGGYTDTQYF.

This clone was counted once. The DNA of the CDR3 is TGTGCCAGCAGTACTAGAGGCCCCGCTAACTATGGCTACACCTTC. It encodes CASSTRGPANYGYTF. The rearrangement joins TRBV28 to TRBJ1-2; D gene ambiguous. Deletions cut 5 bases from V and 0 bases from J, with 13 bases between. The CDR3 loop spans 15 amino acids. CDR1 is MDHEN and CDR2 is SYDVKM in the germline V gene.

The chain couples TRBV7-3 to TRBJ2-1; 7 positions agree with TRBD2. In germline, CDR1 is SGHTA, CDR2 FQGTGA. CDR3 length equals 14 residues. Trimming cost V 2 bases and J 7 bases; bases outside gene matches: 5. The CDR3 sequence: CASSLSASGNEQFF. CDR3 DNA sequence: TGTGCCAGCAGCTTATCCGCTAGCGGAAATGAGCAGTTCTTC.

This clone was seen only once. This rearrangement joins TRBV28 to TRBJ2-1; 7 bases line up with TRBD2. After removal of 6 bases from V and 4 bases from J, the junction contained 12 bases not matched to a gene. Germline values: CDR1 MDHEN, CDR2 SYDVKM. The CDR3 length is 16 residues. The DNA for the CDR3 is TGTGCCAGCAGCCCCCCCGGCGGGAGAGTATACAATGAGCAGTTCTTC. Amino acid sequence: CASSPPGGRVYNEQFF.

V and J are TRBV4-2 and TRBJ1-3; 10 bases map to TRBD1. The CDR3 consists of 17 residues. Looked up from germline, CDR1 is LGHNA and CDR2 is YNFKEQ. After removal of 4 bases from V and 4 bases from J, the junction contained 10 bases not matched to a gene. The CDR3 loop reads CASSPLGQGVRGNTIYF. CDR3 bases: TGTGCCAGCAGCCCCCTCGGACAGGGGGTTAGAGGAAACACCATATATTTT.

The CDR3 loop is CASSQDLWTGGVGQYF. The CDR3 DNA reads as TGTGCCAGCAGCCAAGATTTGTGGACAGGGGGCGTAGGGCAGTACTTC. The J gene is TRBJ2-7, the V gene TRBV3-1 (or the pseudogene TRBV3-2), with 11 nucleotides matching TRBD1. Germline V lookup: CDR1 LGHDT, CDR2 YNNKEL (reference sequence). Trimming removed 0 bases from V and 9 bases from J; junction bases left unmatched: 10. The CDR3 is made up of 16 amino acids.

V is TRBV7-2 and J is TRBJ1-1; D not certain. The CDR3 is 15 amino acids. Per germline, CDR1 SGHTA and CDR2 FQGNSA. V shed 0 bases and J shed 10 bases, with 18 bases lying between them. CDR3 residues: CASSLAAVGGVGAFF. The CDR3 nucleotides read TGTGCCAGCAGCTTAGCGGCGGTCGGAGGTGTAGGAGCTTTCTTT.

The table lists this clone with a few counts. The sample contains more than one DNA sequence encoding this CDR3. J is TRBJ1-2 and V is TRBV29-1, with D maybe TRBD1 (5 bases). Germline V gives CDR1 SQVTM, CDR2 ANQGSEA. Deletions cut 6 bases from V and 4 bases from J, with 9 bases between. The CDR3 loop spans 11 amino acids. CDR3 in amino acids: CSVADSYGYTF. The CDR3 DNA follows: TGCAGCGTCGCTGACAGCTATGGCTACACCTTC.

The rearrangement joins TRBV7-2 to TRBJ2-5; 10 bases are a match to TRBD2. The germline V gene encodes CDR1 SGHTA and CDR2 FQGNSA. J gave up 0 bases and V 1 base, and 8 bases lay outside the gene matches. This CDR3 spans 18 amino acids. Here the CDR3 DNA reads TGTGCCAGCAGCTTAGTCCCTAGCGGGAGCCCACACCAAGAGACCCAGTACTTC. This sequence encodes CASSLVPSGSPHQETQYF.

Only a few counts were recorded for this clone. This chain uses TRBV2 with TRBJ2-7; TRBD2 matches 10 bases. The V segment lost 8 bases and the J segment 6 bases; nucleotides outside the gene matches: 16. This CDR3 comprises 16 residues. Germline assignment: CDR1 SNHLY and CDR2 FYNNEI. This CDR3 reads CASSRGVAGGKGEQYF. CDR3 nucleotide sequence: TGTGCCAGCTCCCGAGGAGTAGCGGGAGGTAAAGGCGAGCAGTACTTC.

The V gene is TRBV4-2, the J gene TRBJ2-7, with 8 bases lining up with TRBD1. CDR1 and CDR2 (germline): LGHNA, YNFKEQ. The CDR3 sequence is 14 residues long. Trimming at V came to 0 bases and at J to 6 bases, leaving 4 bases not matched to a gene. CDR3: CASSQDWTGREQYF. The DNA for the CDR3 is TGTGCCAGCAGCCAAGATTGGACAGGGCGCGAGCAGTACTTC.

This clone was counted only a few times. The chain has TRBV30 and TRBJ1-3; D is possibly TRBD1 (6 bases). Trimming stripped 2 bases from V and 5 bases from J, with 10 bases between. The germline gives CDR1 GTSNPN, CDR2 SVGIG (reference sequence). The CDR3 has 13 residues. The CDR3 DNA sequence: TGTGCCTGGAGTCCGACAGGAAGAAACACCATATATTTT. It is translated as CAWSPTGRNTIYF.

The chain joins TRBV16 to TRBJ1-1; D is ambiguous. With 0 bases removed from V and 0 bases from J, the gap between germline ends came to 17 bases. The germline V gene has CDR1 KGHSY and CDR2 FQNENV. There are 18 residues in the CDR3. The CDR3 loop reads CASSQSGRTLFMNTEAFF. The CDR3 bases are TGTGCCAGCAGCCAATCTGGCAGAACCTTATTCATGAACACTGAAGCTTTCTTT. The full variable domain, completed using reference TRBV16 and TRBJ1-1, is GEEVAQTPKHLVRGEGQKAKLYCAPIKGHSYVFWYQQVLKNEFKFLISFQNENVFDETGMPKERFSAKCLPNSPCSLEIQATKLEDSAVYFCASSQSGRTLFMNTEAFFGQGTRLTVV.

The chain recombines TRBV12-3 or TRBV12-4 with TRBJ2-1; possibly TRBD1 for D (6 bases). The CDR3 loop spans 13 amino acids. Trimming took off 6 bases at V and 6 bases at J, with 12 bases between the two ends. The DNA for the CDR3 is TGTGCCAGCAGCTTGGGACATTTCAATGAGCAGTTCTTC. Residues: CASSLGHFNEQFF.

The V and J genes are TRBV19 and TRBJ1-2, with 11 nucleotides matching TRBD1. CDR3 length equals 13 residues. Losses at the gene ends were 8 bases for V and 5 bases for J; bases not matched to a gene: 4. The V gene's germline CDR1 is LNHDA and CDR2 SQIVND (reference sequence). This CDR3 reads CASLRDRGYGYTF. In DNA form, the CDR3 reads TGTGCCAGTCTACGGGACAGGGGGTATGGCTACACCTTC.

As regards this clone: The junction shows a germline mismatch at one end, possibly a read error. CDR3 coding DNA: TGTGCCAGCTCACCACCGAGTAAAGGCAACTATGGCTACACCTTT. It is translated as CASSPPSKGNYGYTF. This chain joins TRBV18 and TRBJ1-2; D is unclear. Germline V gives CDR1 KGHSH, CDR2 LQKENI. The CDR3 contains 15 residues.

The V and J genes are TRBV28 and TRBJ2-3; 11 positions match TRBD2. CDR1 MDHEN and CDR2 SYDVKM come from the germline V gene. Trimming removed 3 bases from V and 0 bases from J; junction bases left unmatched: 5. The length of the CDR3 is 17 residues. In DNA, the CDR3 is TGTGCCAGCAGTTTTTCAAGACTAGCGGGAAGCACAGATACGCAGTATTTT. Translating it yields CASSFSRLAGSTDTQYF.

This chain links TRBV30 with TRBJ1-4, with D tentatively TRBD1 (6 bases). CDR3 size: 17 residues. The V gene's germline CDR1 is GTSNPN and CDR2 SVGIG (reference sequence). The V end lost 1 base, the J end lost 5 bases, and 20 bases lay between the germline ends. The CDR3 spells CAWSGYKSTGSNEKLFF. Here the CDR3 DNA reads TGTGCCTGGAGTGGTTATAAATCGACAGGCTCGAATGAAAAACTGTTTTTT.